The count of the clone carrying this T cell receptor beta chain is one. V gave up 2 bases and J gave up 0 bases, with 8 bases separating them. From germline, CDR1 is SGHTA and CDR2 FQGNSA. The CDR3 extends over 15 amino acids. This specimen belongs to a study of shared clonotypes between healthy human individuals. The protocol was immunoSEQ multiplex PCR, while the TCRdb copy is restricted to in-frame clones and leaves out a portion. The sample has about 2.3 million clones, about 92% seen once. Sequencing input: naive CD4+ T cells from PBMCs. Subset given: CD45RA+ positively selected. The V call is TRBV7-2, the J call TRBJ1-5; D uncertain. This receptor was obtained from a young man in good health. Some clones in this sample may be carry-over from other donors' samples. CDR3 DNA: TGTGCCAGCAGCTTACAGTTCCATAGCAATCAGCCCCAGCATTTT. Protein: CASSLQFHSNQPQHF.